This TCR beta chain was captured by sequencing in a study of shared clonotypes between healthy human individuals. Study as a whole: Aged between 18 and 49, the donors were a couple of women and a few men. General study results and limits: Limitation of the genetic and exposure-history diversity represented came from the few donors.

Positive CCR7 selection of CD45RO-negative cells yielded the naive CD8 cells, and terminally differentiated effector memory CD45RA+ cells were excluded. On this clone itself: Antigen: not known.

Sequencing used immunoSEQ multiplex PCR; TCRdb keeps in-frame clones, though not all of them. This table has around 2,000,000 clones, 85% to 95% appearing once. The CDR3 extends over 16 amino acids. Germline CDR1 SGDLS, CDR2 YYNGEE. V dropped 6 bases and J dropped 5 bases, with 23 bases sitting between them. The rearrangement links TRBV9 to TRBJ2-5, with TRBD2 as a possible D gene (7 bases). Sequencing input: naive CD8+ T cells sorted from blood. The clonotype originates from a man between 18 and 35 years old in good health. In nucleotides, the CDR3 is TGTGCCAGCACCTACACGGATGGGGGGGCGATGGAGACCCAGTACTTC. This encodes CASTYTDGGAMETQYF.